This T cell receptor beta chain was identified during a study of blood T cell repertoires in COVID-19. Study in general: Whether acute or convalescent, the COVID-19 samples came from the United States, Italy and Spain. Nucleic acid was either cDNA or gDNA, and it came from T cells, B-cell-depleted T cells, or PBMCs.

Seattle enrolled patients during active infection and tracked them longitudinally. Only one count was recorded for this clone. Authors' data handling: Reference gene primer amplification gave nucleated cell count estimates. Method: immunoSEQ multiplex PCR; TCRdb's copy keeps in-frame clones and lacks some. The D gene and trimming were derived from the DNA, and the V and J assignments and clone size from that table. The sample contains a few hundred thousand clones, around nine tenths of which appear only once. V was pared by 2 bases and J by 3 bases, with 12 bases between. This CDR3 has 15 residues. Germline-derived CDR1 and CDR2 are SGHTS and YDEGEE.

The specimen was peripheral blood. The J gene is TRBJ1-5, the V gene TRBV5-8; a weak D match, TRBD1 (6 bases). The clonotype was recovered from a woman in her sixties with COVID-19, enrolled during active disease. CDR3 region: CASSFRDRHNQPQHF. The CDR3 coding sequence is TGTGCCAGCAGCTTTAGAGACAGGCACAATCAGCCCCAGCATTTT.